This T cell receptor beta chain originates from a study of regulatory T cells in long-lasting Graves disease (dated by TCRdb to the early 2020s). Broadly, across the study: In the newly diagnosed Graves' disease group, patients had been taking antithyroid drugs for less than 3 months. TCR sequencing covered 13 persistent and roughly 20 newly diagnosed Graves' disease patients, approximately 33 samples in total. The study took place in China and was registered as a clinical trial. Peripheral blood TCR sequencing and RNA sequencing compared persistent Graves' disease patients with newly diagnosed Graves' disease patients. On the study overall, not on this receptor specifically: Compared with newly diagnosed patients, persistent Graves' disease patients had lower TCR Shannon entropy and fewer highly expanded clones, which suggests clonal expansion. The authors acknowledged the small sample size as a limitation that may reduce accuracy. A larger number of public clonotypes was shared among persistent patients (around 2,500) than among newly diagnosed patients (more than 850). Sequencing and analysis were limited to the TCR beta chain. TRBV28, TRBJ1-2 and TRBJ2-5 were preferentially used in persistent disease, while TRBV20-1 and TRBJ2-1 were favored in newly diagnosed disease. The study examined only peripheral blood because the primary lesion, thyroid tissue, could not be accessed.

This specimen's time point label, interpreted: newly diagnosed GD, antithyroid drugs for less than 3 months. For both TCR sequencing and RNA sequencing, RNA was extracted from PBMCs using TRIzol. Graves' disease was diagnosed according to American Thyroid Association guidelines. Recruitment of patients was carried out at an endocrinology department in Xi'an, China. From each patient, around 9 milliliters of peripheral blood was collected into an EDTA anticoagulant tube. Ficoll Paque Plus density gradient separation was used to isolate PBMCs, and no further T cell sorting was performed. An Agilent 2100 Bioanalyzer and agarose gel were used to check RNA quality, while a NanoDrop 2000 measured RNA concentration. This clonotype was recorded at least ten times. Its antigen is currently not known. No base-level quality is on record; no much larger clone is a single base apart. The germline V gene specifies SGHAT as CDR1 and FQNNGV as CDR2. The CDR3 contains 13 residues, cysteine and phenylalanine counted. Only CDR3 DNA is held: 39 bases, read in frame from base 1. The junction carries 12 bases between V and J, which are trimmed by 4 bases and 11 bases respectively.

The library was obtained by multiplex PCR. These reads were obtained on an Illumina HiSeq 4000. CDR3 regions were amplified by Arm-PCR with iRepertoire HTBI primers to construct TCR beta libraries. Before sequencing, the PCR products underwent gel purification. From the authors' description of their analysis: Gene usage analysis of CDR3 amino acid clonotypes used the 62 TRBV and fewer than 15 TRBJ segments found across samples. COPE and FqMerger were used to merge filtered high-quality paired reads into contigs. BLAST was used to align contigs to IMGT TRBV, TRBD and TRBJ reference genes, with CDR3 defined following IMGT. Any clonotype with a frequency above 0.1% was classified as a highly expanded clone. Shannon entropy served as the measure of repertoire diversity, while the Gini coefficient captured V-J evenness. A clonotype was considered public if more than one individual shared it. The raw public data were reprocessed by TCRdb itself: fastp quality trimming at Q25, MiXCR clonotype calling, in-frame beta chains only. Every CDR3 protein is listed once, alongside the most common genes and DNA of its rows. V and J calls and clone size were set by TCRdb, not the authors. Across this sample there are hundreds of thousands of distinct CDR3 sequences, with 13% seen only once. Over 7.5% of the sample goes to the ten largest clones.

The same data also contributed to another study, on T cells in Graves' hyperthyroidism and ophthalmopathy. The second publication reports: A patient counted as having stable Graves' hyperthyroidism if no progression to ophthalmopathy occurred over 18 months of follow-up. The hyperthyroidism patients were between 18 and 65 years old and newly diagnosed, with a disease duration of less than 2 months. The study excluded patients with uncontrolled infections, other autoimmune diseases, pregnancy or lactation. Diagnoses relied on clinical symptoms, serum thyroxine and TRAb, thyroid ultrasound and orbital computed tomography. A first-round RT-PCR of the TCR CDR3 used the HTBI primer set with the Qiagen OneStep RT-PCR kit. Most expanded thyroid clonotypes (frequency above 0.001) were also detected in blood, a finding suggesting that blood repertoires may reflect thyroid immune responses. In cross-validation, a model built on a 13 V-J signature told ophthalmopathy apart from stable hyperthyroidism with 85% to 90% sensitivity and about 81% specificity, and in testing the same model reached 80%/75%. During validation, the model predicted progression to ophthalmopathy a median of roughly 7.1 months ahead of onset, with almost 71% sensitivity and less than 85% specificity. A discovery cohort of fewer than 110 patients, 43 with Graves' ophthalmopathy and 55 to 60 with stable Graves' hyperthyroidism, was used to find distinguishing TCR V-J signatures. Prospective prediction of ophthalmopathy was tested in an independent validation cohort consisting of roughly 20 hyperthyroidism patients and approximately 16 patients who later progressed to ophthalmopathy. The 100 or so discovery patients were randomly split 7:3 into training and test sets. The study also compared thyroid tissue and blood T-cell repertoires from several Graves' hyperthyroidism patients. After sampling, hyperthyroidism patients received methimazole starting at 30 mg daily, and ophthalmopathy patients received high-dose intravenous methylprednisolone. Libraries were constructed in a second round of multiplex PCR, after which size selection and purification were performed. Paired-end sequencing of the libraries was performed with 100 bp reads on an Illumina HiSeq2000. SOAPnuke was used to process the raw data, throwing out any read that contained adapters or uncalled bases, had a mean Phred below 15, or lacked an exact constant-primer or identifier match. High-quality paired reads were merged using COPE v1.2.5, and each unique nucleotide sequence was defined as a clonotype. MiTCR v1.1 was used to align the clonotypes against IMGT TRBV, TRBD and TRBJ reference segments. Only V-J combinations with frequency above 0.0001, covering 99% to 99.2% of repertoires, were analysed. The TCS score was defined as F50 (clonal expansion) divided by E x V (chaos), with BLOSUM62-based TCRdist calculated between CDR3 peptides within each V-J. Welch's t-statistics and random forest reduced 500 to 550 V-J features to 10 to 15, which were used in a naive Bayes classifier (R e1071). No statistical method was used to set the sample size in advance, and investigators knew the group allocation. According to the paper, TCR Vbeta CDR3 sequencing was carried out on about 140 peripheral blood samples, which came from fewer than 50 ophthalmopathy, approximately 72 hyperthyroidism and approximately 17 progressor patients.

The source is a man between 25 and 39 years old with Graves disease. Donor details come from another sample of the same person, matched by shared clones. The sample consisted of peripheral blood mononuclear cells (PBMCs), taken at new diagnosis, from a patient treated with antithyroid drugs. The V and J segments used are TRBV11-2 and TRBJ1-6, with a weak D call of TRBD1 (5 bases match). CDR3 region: CASSSGQEAPLHF. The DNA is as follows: TGTGCCAGCAGCTCTGGACAAGAGGCACCCCTCCACTTT.